This TCR beta chain was identified during a study of CD8 T cells in ankylosing spondylitis. The CDR3 length is 14 residues. V was clipped by 2 bases and J by 8 bases; unmatched bases: 3. Germline CDR1 reads MGHDK; CDR2 reads SYGVNS. One entry per CDR3 protein, called by TCRdb with MiXCR from the 5' RACE reads. The profile shows hundreds of thousands of distinct CDR3 sequences, 20% of them singletons. The TCR was taken from a male donor with ankylosing spondylitis or in good health (not recorded which). V gene TRBV25-1 combines with J gene TRBJ1-4; 9 positions agree with TRBD1. The sample taken for sequencing was blood, either unsorted or a sorted T cell fraction (not recorded which). The CDR3: CASSEGQGREKLFF. DNA for the CDR3: TGTGCCAGCAGTGAAGGACAGGGGCGGGAAAAACTGTTTTTT.